This T cell receptor (beta chain) was found in a study of regulatory T cells in long-lasting Graves disease. General observations from the study: TRBV28, TRBJ1-2 and TRBJ2-5 were segments that persistent disease favored. In persistent patients, shared public clonotypes (around 2,600) outnumbered those in new patients (about 890).

The time point was: newly diagnosed GD, antithyroid drugs for less than 3 months. RNA from PBMCs was the source of the TCR library. Arm-PCR of CDR3 regions and iRepertoire HTBI primers were used to build TCR beta libraries. TCRdb reanalysed the multiplex PCR reads using MiXCR and keeps one entry per CDR3 protein. There are 440,000 or so distinct CDR3 sequences in the sample; approximately 16% occur only once, and around 10% lies in the top ten. CDR3 size: 17 residues. CDR1 is DFQATT and CDR2 is SNEGSKA in the germline V gene (reference sequence). Trimming at V came to 0 bases and at J to 3 bases, leaving 6 bases not matched to a gene. Concerning this clonotype: Its specificity is not known.

This sample was shared with a second study, whose subject was T cells in Graves' hyperthyroidism and ophthalmopathy.

V usage is TRBV20-1 and J usage is TRBJ2-1, with 12 bases fitting TRBD2. The sequencing here drew on peripheral blood mononuclear cells (PBMCs), taken at new diagnosis, from a patient treated with antithyroid drugs. This receptor was identified in a woman in her thirties with Graves disease. The CDR3 spells CSARDTGLAGLYNEQFF. The CDR3 DNA reads as TGCAGTGCTAGAGATACAGGACTAGCGGGACTCTACAATGAGCAGTTCTTC.